The TCR beta chain described here comes from a study of T cell changes during pregnancy in multiple sclerosis. There are 15 residues in the CDR3. CDR1 KGHSH and CDR2 LQKENI come from the germline V gene. The J segment lost 1 base and the V segment lost 3 bases, leaving 5 bases of the junction unmatched. Profiled with immunoSEQ multiplex PCR; TCRdb holds only in-frame clones, not every one. The top ten clones hold just over 2.5% of a sample with 75,000 to 80,000 clones, about 92% of them seen once. Specimen: peripheral blood, collected after pregnancy. J is TRBJ2-5 and V is TRBV18, with 7 bases matching TRBD2. This clonotype was sampled from a female donor in good health, enrolled as a control in a pregnancy study. The CDR3 region is CASSPDGRPQETQYF. CDR3 in DNA: TGTGCCAGCTCACCGGACGGGAGGCCCCAAGAGACCCAGTACTTC.